These 10 T cell receptor beta chains came from one sample sequenced in a study of T cell changes during pregnancy in multiple sclerosis. TCRdb keeps only in-frame clones here, not all; method: immunoSEQ multiplex PCR. The sample consists of under 60,000 clones, 92% of them appearing once. The material was CD4+ T cells from peripheral blood mononuclear cells, obtained after pregnancy. The receptors stem from a female donor with multiple sclerosis, enrolled in a pregnancy study.

The chain carries TRBV7-8 and TRBJ1-2; 7 bases map to TRBD1. J gave up 3 bases and V 5 bases, and 12 bases lay outside the gene matches. Germline CDR1 is SGHVS and CDR2 is FQNEAQ. This CDR3 contains 16 residues. CDR3 in DNA: TGTGCCAGCAGCCGACAGGGATGGAGTCGGGACTATGGCTACACCTTC. As protein: CASSRQGWSRDYGYTF.

The count of this clone is one. This chain connects TRBV19 to TRBJ2-7; 7 bases map to TRBD1. Per germline, CDR1 LNHDA and CDR2 SQIVND (reference sequence). This CDR3 has 16 residues. V shed 7 bases, J shed 7 bases, and the junction held 19 bases outside the gene matches. The CDR3 DNA sequence: TGTGCCAGTACCGGTCAACGCCTAGGGGTCAGGGGGGAGCAGTACTTC. Amino acids: CASTGQRLGVRGEQYF.

The chain uses TRBV4-1 and TRBJ2-2, with 10 bases lining up with TRBD2. Germline V gives CDR1 MGHRA, CDR2 YSYEKL. This CDR3 spans 17 amino acids. V shed 1 base and J 5 bases; nucleotides not matched to a gene: 7. The CDR3 protein is CASSQARPSGGTGELFF. Written as DNA, the CDR3 is TGCGCCAGCAGCCAAGCAAGGCCTAGCGGGGGAACCGGGGAGCTGTTTTTT.

The gene calls are TRBV7-2 and TRBJ2-2; no definite D call. V lost 5 bases and J 5 bases, leaving 12 bases between the germline ends. CDR3 length: 14 amino acids. From germline, CDR1 is SGHTA and CDR2 FQGNSA. The CDR3 here is CASSPPVVTGELFF. The CDR3, as DNA: TGTGCCAGCAGCCCACCAGTGGTAACCGGGGAGCTGTTTTTT.

The chain recombines TRBV29-1 with TRBJ2-3; weak D call: TRBD1 (6 bases). Germline assignment: CDR1 SQVTM and CDR2 ANQGSEA. The CDR3 extends over 14 amino acids. Between the trimmed V and J ends, which lost 6 bases and 1 base, there was a span of 14 bases. The CDR3 sequence is CSVGEQGGTDTQYF. In DNA, the CDR3 is TGCAGCGTGGGAGAACAGGGTGGCACAGATACGCAGTATTTT.

The chain is built from TRBV12-5 and TRBJ2-2; D gene unclear. The germline V and J ends were trimmed by 2 bases and 2 bases, with 6 bases remaining between them. The CDR3 totals 14 residues. CDR1 is LGHNT and CDR2 is FRNRAP in the germline V gene. The DNA of the CDR3 is TGTGCTAGTGGTTTGTTTCCTAACACCGGGGAGCTGTTTTTT. This encodes CASGLFPNTGELFF.

V and J are TRBV11-3 and TRBJ2-3; D remains unclear. In germline, CDR1 is SGHNT, CDR2 YENEEA. With 0 bases removed from V and 4 bases from J, the gap between germline ends came to 8 bases. The CDR3 sequence is 14 residues long. The CDR3: CASSLDLTADTQYF. CDR3 bases: TGTGCCAGCAGCTTAGATCTAACAGCAGATACGCAGTATTTT.

The V call is TRBV7-3, the J call TRBJ2-1; TRBD2 matches 7 bases. CDR1 is SGHTA and CDR2 is FQGTGA in the germline V gene. The CDR3 sequence is 15 residues long. The V and J ends lost 5 bases and 7 bases, in that order; junction bases with no gene match: 11. CDR3 DNA: TGTGCCAGCAGCAAAGGGGCGGGGGTGAGTAATGAGCAGTTCTTC. Its translation is CASSKGAGVSNEQFF. Full variable domain (remainder filled in from reference TRBV7-3 and TRBJ2-1): GAGVSQTPSNKVTEKGKYVELRCDPISGHTALYWYRQSLGQGPEFLIYFQGTGAADDSGLPNDRFFAVRPEGSVSTLKIQRTERGDSAVYLCASSKGAGVSNEQFFGPGTRLTVL.

The chain carries TRBV29-1 and TRBJ1-5; TRBD1 is a possible D gene (5 bases). Trimming took off 4 bases at V and 4 bases at J, with 11 bases between the two ends. Germline loops: CDR1 SQVTM, CDR2 ANQGSEA. This CDR3 has 13 residues. CDR3 region: CSVVGPGNQPQHF. The CDR3 DNA is TGCAGCGTTGTGGGGCCTGGGAATCAGCCCCAGCATTTT.

The gene calls are TRBV12-5 and TRBJ2-2; TRBD2 aligns across 13 bases. This CDR3 region has 18 residues. J lost 5 bases, V lost 6 bases, and 12 bases had no gene match. Germline lookup yields CDR1 LGHNT and CDR2 FRNRAP. The CDR3 loop reads CASGTGLAGAGGTGELFF. CDR3 bases: TGTGCTAGTGGCACTGGACTAGCGGGGGCGGGTGGAACCGGGGAGCTGTTTTTT.